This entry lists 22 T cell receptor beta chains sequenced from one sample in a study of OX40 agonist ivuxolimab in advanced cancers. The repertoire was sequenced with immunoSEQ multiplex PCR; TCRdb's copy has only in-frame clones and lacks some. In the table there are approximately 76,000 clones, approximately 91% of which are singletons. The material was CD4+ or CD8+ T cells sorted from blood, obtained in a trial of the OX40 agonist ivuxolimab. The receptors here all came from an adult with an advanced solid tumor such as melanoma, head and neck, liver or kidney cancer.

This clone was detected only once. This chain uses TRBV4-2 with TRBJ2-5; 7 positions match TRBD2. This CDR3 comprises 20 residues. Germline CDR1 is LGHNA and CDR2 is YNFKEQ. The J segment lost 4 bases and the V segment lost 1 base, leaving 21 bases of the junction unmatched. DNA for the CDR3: TGTGCCAGCAGCCAAGGCTCACCCTCAGTGATGATAGCGGGCTTAGAGACCCAGTACTTC. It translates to CASSQGSPSVMIAGLETQYF.

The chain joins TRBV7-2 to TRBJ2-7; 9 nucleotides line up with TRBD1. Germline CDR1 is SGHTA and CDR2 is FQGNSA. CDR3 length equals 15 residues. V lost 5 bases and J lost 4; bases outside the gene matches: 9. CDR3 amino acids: CASSLQGAVRYEQYF. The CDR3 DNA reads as TGTGCCAGCAGCCTACAGGGGGCCGTAAGGTACGAGCAGTACTTC.

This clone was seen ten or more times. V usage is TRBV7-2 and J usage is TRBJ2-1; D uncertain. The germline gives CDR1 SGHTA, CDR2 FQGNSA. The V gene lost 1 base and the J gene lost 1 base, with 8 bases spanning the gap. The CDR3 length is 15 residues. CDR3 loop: CASSLGVVSYNEQFF. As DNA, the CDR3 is TGTGCCAGCAGCTTAGGGGTCGTGTCCTACAATGAGCAGTTCTTC.

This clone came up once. The CDR3 sequence: CASSFVGSPMNEQFF. The CDR3 nucleotides read TGTGCCAGCAGTTTCGTCGGATCCCCCATGAATGAGCAGTTCTTC. V usage is TRBV28 and J usage is TRBJ2-1; no clear D gene. The ends were cut back, 3 bases at V and 7 bases at J, with 16 bases in the middle. Germline V gene data show CDR1 as MDHEN and CDR2 as SYDVKM. The CDR3 is 15 amino acids.

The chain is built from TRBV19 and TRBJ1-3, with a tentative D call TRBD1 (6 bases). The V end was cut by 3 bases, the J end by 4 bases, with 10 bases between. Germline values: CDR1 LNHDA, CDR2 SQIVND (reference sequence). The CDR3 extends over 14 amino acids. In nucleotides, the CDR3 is TGTGCCAGTAGTATCCGACAGGCCGGAAACACCATATATTTT. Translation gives CASSIRQAGNTIYF.

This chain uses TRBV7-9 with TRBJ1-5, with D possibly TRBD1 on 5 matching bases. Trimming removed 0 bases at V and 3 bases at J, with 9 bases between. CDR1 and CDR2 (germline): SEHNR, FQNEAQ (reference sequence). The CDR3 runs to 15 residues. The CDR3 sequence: CASSLAGGYNQPQHF. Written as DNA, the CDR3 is TGTGCCAGCAGCTTAGCGGGGGGATACAATCAGCCCCAGCATTTT.

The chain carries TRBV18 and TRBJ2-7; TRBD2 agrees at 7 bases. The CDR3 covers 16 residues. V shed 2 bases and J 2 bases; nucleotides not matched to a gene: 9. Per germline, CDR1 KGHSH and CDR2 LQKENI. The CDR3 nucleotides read TGTGCCAGCTCACCATTCCTGACGGGAGGAACCTACGAGCAGTACTTC. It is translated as CASSPFLTGGTYEQYF.

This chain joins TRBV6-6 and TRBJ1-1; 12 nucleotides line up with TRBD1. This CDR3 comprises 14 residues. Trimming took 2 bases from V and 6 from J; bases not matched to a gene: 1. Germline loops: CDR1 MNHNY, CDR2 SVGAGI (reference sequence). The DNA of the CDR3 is TGTGCCAGCAGTTACGGGACAGGGGGCGCTGAAGCTTTCTTT. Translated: CASSYGTGGAEAFF.

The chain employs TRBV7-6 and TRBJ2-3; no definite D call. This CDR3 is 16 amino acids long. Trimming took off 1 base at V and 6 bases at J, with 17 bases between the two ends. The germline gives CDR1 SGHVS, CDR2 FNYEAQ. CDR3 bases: TGTGCCAGCAGCTTAGGGGTGCAGGCGCCAGCGGATACGCAGTATTTT. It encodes CASSLGVQAPADTQYF.

The CDR3 here is CSVGQGNTEAFF. The CDR3 DNA is TGCAGCGTGGGACAGGGAAACACTGAAGCTTTCTTT. The V gene is TRBV29-1, the J gene TRBJ1-1; 9 positions agree with TRBD1. This CDR3 has 12 amino acids. Trimming cost V 6 bases and J 2 bases; bases outside gene matches: 1. Per germline, CDR1 SQVTM and CDR2 ANQGSEA.

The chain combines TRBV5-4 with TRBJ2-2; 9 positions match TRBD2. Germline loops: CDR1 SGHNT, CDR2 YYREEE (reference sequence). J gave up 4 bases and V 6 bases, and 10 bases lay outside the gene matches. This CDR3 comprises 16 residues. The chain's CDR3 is CASTPIAGVGTGELFF. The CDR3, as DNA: TGTGCCAGCACCCCAATAGCGGGAGTGGGCACCGGGGAGCTGTTTTTT. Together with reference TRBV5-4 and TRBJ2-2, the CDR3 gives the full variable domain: ETGVTQSPTHLIKTRGQQVTLRCSSQSGHNTVSWYQQALGQGPQFIFQYYREEENGRGNFPPRFSGLQFPNYSSELNVNALELDDSALYLCASTPIAGVGTGELFFGEGSRLTVL.

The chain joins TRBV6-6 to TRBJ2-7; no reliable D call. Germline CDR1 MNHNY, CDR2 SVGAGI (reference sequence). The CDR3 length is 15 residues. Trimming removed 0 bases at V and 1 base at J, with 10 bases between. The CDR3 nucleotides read TGTGCCAGCAGTTACTCGTCGGGCCCTTCCTACGAGCAGTACTTC. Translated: CASSYSSGPSYEQYF.

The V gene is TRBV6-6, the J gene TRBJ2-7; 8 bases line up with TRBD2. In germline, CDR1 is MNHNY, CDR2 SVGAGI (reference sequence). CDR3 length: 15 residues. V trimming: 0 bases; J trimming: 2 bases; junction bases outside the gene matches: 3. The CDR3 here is CASSYSSGRAYEQYF. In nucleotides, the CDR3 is TGTGCCAGCAGTTACTCGTCCGGGAGGGCCTACGAGCAGTACTTC.

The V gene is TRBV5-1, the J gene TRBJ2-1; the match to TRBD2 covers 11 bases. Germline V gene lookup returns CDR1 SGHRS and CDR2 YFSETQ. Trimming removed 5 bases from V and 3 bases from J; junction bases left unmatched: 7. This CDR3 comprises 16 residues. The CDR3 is CASSSGTSGVYNEQFF. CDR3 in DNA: TGCGCCAGCAGTTCCGGGACTAGCGGAGTCTACAATGAGCAGTTCTTC.

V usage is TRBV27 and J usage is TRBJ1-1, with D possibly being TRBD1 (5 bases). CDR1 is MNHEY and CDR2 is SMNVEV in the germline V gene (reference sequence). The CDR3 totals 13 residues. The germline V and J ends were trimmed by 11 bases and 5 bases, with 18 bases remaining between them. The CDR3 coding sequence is TGTGCCTCCCGTGGGGGGAGTTTGACTGAAGCTTTCTTT. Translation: CASRGGSLTEAFF.

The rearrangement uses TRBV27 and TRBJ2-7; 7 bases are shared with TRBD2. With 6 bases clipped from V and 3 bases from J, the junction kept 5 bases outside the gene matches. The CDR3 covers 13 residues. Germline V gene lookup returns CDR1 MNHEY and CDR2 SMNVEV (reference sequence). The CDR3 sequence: CASRAGADYEQYF. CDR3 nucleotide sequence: TGTGCCAGCAGGGCGGGAGCCGACTACGAGCAGTACTTC.

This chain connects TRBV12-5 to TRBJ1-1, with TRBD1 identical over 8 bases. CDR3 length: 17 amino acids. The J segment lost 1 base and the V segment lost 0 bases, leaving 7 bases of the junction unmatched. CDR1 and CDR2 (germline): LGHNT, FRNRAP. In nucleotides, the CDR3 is TGTGCTAGTGGTTTGGTATGGCCGGGACAGGAGAACACTGAAGCTTTCTTT. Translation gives CASGLVWPGQENTEAFF.

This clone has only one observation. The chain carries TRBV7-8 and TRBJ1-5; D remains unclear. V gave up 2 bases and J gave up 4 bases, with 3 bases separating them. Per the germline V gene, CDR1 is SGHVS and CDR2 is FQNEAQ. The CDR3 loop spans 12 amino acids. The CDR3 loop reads CASSLLNQPQHF. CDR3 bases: TGTGCCAGCAGCTTATTAAATCAGCCCCAGCATTTT.

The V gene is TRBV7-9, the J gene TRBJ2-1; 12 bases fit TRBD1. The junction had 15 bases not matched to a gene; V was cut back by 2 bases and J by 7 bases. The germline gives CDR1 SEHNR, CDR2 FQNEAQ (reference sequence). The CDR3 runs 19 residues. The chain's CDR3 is CASSLSGTGGGGVWNEQFF. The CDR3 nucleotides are TGTGCCAGCAGCTTATCCGGGACAGGGGGCGGAGGAGTATGGAATGAGCAGTTCTTC. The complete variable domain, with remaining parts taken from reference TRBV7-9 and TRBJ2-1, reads DTGVSQNPRHKITKRGQNVTFRCDPISEHNRLYWYRQTLGQGPEFLTYFQNEAQLEKSRLLSDRFSAERPKGSFSTLEIQRTEQGDSAMYLCASSLSGTGGGGVWNEQFFGPGTRLTVL.

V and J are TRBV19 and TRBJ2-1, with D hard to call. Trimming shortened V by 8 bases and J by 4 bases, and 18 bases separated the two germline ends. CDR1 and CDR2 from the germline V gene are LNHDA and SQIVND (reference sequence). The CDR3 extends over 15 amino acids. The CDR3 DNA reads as TGTGCCAGTCAAACCTTCGGTGGGCAGTACAATGAGCAGTTCTTC. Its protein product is CASQTFGGQYNEQFF.

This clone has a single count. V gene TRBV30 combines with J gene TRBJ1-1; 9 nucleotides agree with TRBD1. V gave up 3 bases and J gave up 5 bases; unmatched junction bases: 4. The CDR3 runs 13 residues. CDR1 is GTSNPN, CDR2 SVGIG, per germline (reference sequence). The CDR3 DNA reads TGTGCCTGGAGCCCAGGGACAGGGACTGAAGCTTTCTTT. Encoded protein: CAWSPGTGTEAFF.

Here the CDR3 reads CASSVEISRGEQFF. CDR3 sequence (DNA): TGTGCCAGCAGCGTAGAAATTAGCCGGGGTGAGCAGTTCTTC. The chain joins TRBV9 to TRBJ2-1, with D tentatively TRBD2 (5 bases). The CDR3 is made up of 14 amino acids. V lost 0 bases and J lost 9, with 13 bases in between. Germline values: CDR1 SGDLS, CDR2 YYNGEE.